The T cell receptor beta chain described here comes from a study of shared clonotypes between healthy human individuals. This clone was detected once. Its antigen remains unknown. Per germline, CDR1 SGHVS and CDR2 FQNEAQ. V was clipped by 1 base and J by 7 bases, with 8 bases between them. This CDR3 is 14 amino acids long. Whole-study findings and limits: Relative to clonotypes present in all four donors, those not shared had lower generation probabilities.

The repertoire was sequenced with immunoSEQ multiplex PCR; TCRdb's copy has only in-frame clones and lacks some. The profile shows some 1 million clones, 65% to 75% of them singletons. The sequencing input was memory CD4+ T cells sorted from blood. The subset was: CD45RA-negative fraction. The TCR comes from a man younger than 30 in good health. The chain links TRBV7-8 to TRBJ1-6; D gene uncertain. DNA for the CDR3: TGTGCCAGCAGCTTAGTCGTCTTGAATTCACCCCTCCACTTT. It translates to CASSLVVLNSPLHF.